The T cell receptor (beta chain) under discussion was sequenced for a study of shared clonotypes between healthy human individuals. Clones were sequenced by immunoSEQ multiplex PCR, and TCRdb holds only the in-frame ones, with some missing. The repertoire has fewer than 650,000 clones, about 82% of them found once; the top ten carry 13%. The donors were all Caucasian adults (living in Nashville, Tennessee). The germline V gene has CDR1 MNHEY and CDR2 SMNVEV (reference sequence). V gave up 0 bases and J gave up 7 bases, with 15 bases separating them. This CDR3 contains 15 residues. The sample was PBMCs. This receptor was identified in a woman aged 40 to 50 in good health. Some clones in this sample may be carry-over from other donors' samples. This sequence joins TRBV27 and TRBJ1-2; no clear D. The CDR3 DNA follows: TGTGCCAGCAGTTTATCGAAGCGGAATGGCGGTGGCTACACCTTC. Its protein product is CASSLSKRNGGGYTF.